The 21 T cell receptor beta chains in this list originate from one sample, sequenced in a study of T cells in Graves' hyperthyroidism and ophthalmopathy. There were TCR beta CDR3 regions amplified from RNA transcripts. RT-PCR in the first round (using the HTBI primer set) targeted the TCR CDR3. TCRdb reanalysed the multiplex PCR reads using MiXCR and keeps one entry per CDR3 protein. The data show roughly 420,000 distinct CDR3 sequences, less than 20% seen once. The specimen was blood. These receptor sequences come from a woman younger than 30 with Graves' hyperthyroidism.

The sample holds many counts of this clonotype. V and J are TRBV28 and TRBJ2-7; D is ambiguous. The CDR3 is 13 residues long. V shed 6 bases and J shed 3 bases, with 12 bases lying between them. Germline-derived CDR1 and CDR2 are MDHEN and SYDVKM. The CDR3 loop is CASRQGLFYEQYF. CDR3 coding DNA: TGTGCCAGCAGGCAAGGCCTCTTCTACGAGCAGTACTTC.

This clonotype was counted ten times or more. The CDR3 DNA reads TGCGCCAGCAGCCAAGAGGGGATTAACTATGGCTACACCTTC. It encodes CASSQEGINYGYTF. The chain joins TRBV4-1 to TRBJ1-2, with D unresolved. Germline CDR1 and CDR2: MGHRA and YSYEKL. This CDR3 has 14 residues. V lost 0 bases and J lost 1, with 6 bases in between.

This clonotype was seen many times. J is TRBJ2-7 and V is TRBV6-1, with 11 nucleotides matching TRBD1. This CDR3 contains 14 residues. Germline V gene data show CDR1 as MNHNS and CDR2 as SASEGT. With V trimmed by 6 bases and J by 6 bases, 7 bases remained unmatched. Written as DNA, the CDR3 is TGTGCCAGCAGGAGCCGGGGACAGGGGGTCGAGCAGTACTTC. Its translation is CASRSRGQGVEQYF.

This clonotype came up many times. The chain links TRBV12-5 to TRBJ2-1, with 11 bases aligning to TRBD2. This CDR3 comprises 17 residues. J lost 1 base, V lost 6 bases, and 8 bases had no gene match. Germline V gene lookup returns CDR1 LGHNT and CDR2 FRNRAP. The CDR3 DNA follows: TGTGCTAGTGGCCTCCAGGGACTAGCGGAATCCTACAATGAGCAGTTCTTC. This sequence encodes CASGLQGLAESYNEQFF.

About this clonotype: A read error may produce the germline difference seen at one junction end. The chain has TRBV11-2 and TRBJ2-5, with unresolved D. Germline V gene sequence: CDR1 SGHAT, CDR2 FQNNGV. The CDR3 spans 16 residues. The CDR3 sequence is CVSSLSRSANQETQYF. The CDR3 nucleotides read TGTGTCAGCAGCTTATCGAGGTCTGCGAACCAAGAGACCCAGTACTTC.

This clonotype was recorded many times. This chain connects TRBV11-2 to TRBJ2-4, with 8 nucleotides matching TRBD2. Looked up from germline, CDR1 is SGHAT and CDR2 is FQNNGV. V lost 4 bases and J lost 1; bases outside the gene matches: 18. The CDR3 is 20 amino acids. The CDR3 protein is CASSSGGLAALKVAKNIQYF. The DNA of the CDR3 is TGTGCCAGCAGCTCGGGGGGGCTAGCGGCCTTAAAGGTGGCCAAAAACATTCAGTACTTC.

There are many counts of this clonotype. The V call is TRBV2, the J call TRBJ1-2; 11 bases line up with TRBD1. Germline CDR1 and CDR2: SNHLY and FYNNEI. This CDR3 has 13 amino acids. V lost 7 bases to trimming and J lost 7 bases; unmatched junction nucleotides: 5. In nucleotides, the CDR3 is TGTGCCAGCACCCGGGACAGGGGGTCTGGCTACACCTTC. Translating gives CASTRDRGSGYTF.

The sample holds many counts of this clonotype. V and J are TRBV5-1 and TRBJ2-3; the D is unclear. The CDR3 consists of 16 residues. In germline, CDR1 is SGHRS, CDR2 YFSETQ. V was pared by 0 bases and J by 0 bases, with 11 bases between. The CDR3 DNA follows: TGCGCCAGCAGCTTGGGAATAACAACTAGCACAGATACGCAGTATTTT. Translation: CASSLGITTSTDTQYF.

The chain combines TRBV3-1 with TRBJ2-7, with unresolved D. Looked up from germline, CDR1 is LGHDT and CDR2 is YNNKEL (reference sequence). The ends were cut back, 4 bases at V and 0 bases at J, with 22 bases in the middle. The CDR3 is made up of 18 amino acids. DNA of the CDR3: TGTGCCAGCAGCCTATTACCTCCCAGGAGACATAGCTCCTACGAGCAGTACTTC. Translating it yields CASSLLPPRRHSSYEQYF.

Many counts were recorded for this clonotype. The gene calls are TRBV13 and TRBJ2-1; 14 bases line up with TRBD2. The CDR3 length is 16 residues. The germline V gene encodes CDR1 PRHDT and CDR2 FYEKMQ (reference sequence). With V trimmed by 3 bases and J by 3 bases, 1 base remained unmatched. The CDR3 sequence: CASSFGTSGSYNEQFF. As DNA, the CDR3 is TGTGCCAGCAGCTTTGGGACTAGCGGGAGCTACAATGAGCAGTTCTTC.

The sample holds many counts of this clonotype. The chain joins TRBV7-7 to TRBJ2-2; D is uncertain. The germline V gene has CDR1 SSHAT and CDR2 FNYEAQ (reference sequence). This CDR3 is built from 13 residues. CDR3 coding DNA: TGTGCTGTACGAGTTCCGTCTCCAGGGGAGCTGTTTTTT. It encodes CAVRVPSPGELFF.

This clonotype occurred many times. The chain joins TRBV7-9 to TRBJ1-1, with D perhaps TRBD1 (6 bases). Germline assignment: CDR1 SEHNR and CDR2 FQNEAQ (reference sequence). V was cut by 4 bases and J by 6 bases, with 18 bases left in between. CDR3 length: 15 residues. The DNA of the CDR3 is TGTGCCAGCAGCTCTCCGAGAGGGGGGCCTGCTGAAGCTTTCTTT. It specifies CASSSPRGGPAEAFF.

This clonotype was found many times. The V gene is TRBV12-3 or TRBV12-4, the J gene TRBJ1-2; D unclear. The CDR3 is made up of 13 amino acids. V lost 7 bases and J lost 10, with 19 bases in between. The DNA for the CDR3 is TGTGCCAGCACCCCTCTCCCTTCCGCCCTCTACACCTTC. This gives the protein CASTPLPSALYTF.

This clonotype was recorded a few times. This could be a read error, since a much larger clone is one nucleotide away. The chain carries TRBV7-8 and TRBJ2-7, with a tentative D call TRBD2 (5 bases). The CDR3 contains 18 residues. Germline CDR1 is SGHVS and CDR2 is FQNEAQ. V shed 8 bases and J shed 0 bases, with 26 bases lying between them. DNA of the CDR3: TGTGCCAGCGGCTCAGCGGTCCCCGTCGAACGCAGCTCCTACGAGCAGTACTTC. Translated, it gives CASGSAVPVERSSYEQYF.

This clonotype was observed many times. The CDR3 here is CASSPKTGGYEQYF. DNA of the CDR3: TGTGCCAGCTCACCGAAGACAGGGGGCTACGAGCAGTACTTC. This rearrangement joins TRBV18 to TRBJ2-7; TRBD1 matches at 9 bases. Per germline, CDR1 KGHSH and CDR2 LQKENI. This CDR3 is built from 14 residues. Trimming took 3 bases from V and 3 from J; bases not matched to a gene: 3.

This clonotype has a handful of counts. This sequence joins TRBV6-2 or TRBV6-3 and TRBJ2-3, with D unclear. The CDR3 totals 15 residues. Looked up from germline, CDR1 is MNHEY and CDR2 is SVGEGT. Between the trimmed V and J ends, which lost 7 bases and 2 bases, there was a span of 16 bases. The CDR3 loop is CASTYSLLNTDTQYF. The CDR3 DNA follows: TGTGCCAGCACCTACTCTCTTCTAAACACAGATACGCAGTATTTT.

This clonotype was counted many times. The chain employs TRBV5-1 and TRBJ2-1, with 11 bases aligning to TRBD1. CDR3 length equals 16 residues. Germline lookup yields CDR1 SGHRS and CDR2 YFSETQ. J lost 4 bases, V lost 4 bases, and 7 bases had no gene match. The CDR3 is CASSPRTGGGYNEQFF. The CDR3 coding sequence is TGCGCCAGCAGCCCCCGGACAGGGGGCGGATACAATGAGCAGTTCTTC. Full variable domain (missing parts from reference TRBV5-1 and TRBJ2-1): KAGVTQTPRYLIKTRGQQVTLSCSPISGHRSVSWYQQTPGQGLQFLFEYFSETQRNKGNFPGRFSGRQFSNSRSEMNVSTLELGDSALYLCASSPRTGGGYNEQFFGPGTRLTVL.

This clonotype was seen at least ten times. This chain joins TRBV27 and TRBJ2-5; 9 bases are a match to TRBD1. The CDR3 is 14 amino acids. From germline, CDR1 is MNHEY and CDR2 SMNVEV (reference sequence). The ends lost 4 bases at V and 5 bases at J; junction bases unmatched: 5. The CDR3 reads CASSYRGRGETQYF. The CDR3 DNA reads as TGTGCCAGCAGTTACAGGGGGCGAGGGGAGACCCAGTACTTC.

This clonotype appeared many times. The chain combines TRBV11-3 with TRBJ2-1; the D gene could be TRBD1 or TRBD2 (5 bases each). CDR1 is SGHNT and CDR2 is YENEEA in the germline V gene. V shed 4 bases and J shed 6 bases, with 13 bases lying between them. The CDR3 is 14 residues long. The CDR3 is CASSSGDPPNEQFF. As DNA, the CDR3 is TGTGCCAGCAGCTCCGGGGACCCCCCCAATGAGCAGTTCTTC.

This clonotype has a count of ten or more. V usage is TRBV20-1 and J usage is TRBJ2-3; 9 bases are a match to TRBD2. The junction had 7 bases not matched to a gene; V was cut back by 5 bases and J by 7 bases. The CDR3 consists of 13 residues. From germline, CDR1 is DFQATT and CDR2 SNEGSKA (reference sequence). The CDR3 here is CSAGGLAIHTQYF. The CDR3 region has the DNA TGCAGTGCTGGGGGACTAGCAATACATACGCAGTATTTT.

The table lists this clonotype with many counts. The chain uses TRBV11-2 and TRBJ1-5; 7 positions agree with TRBD1. The CDR3 totals 15 residues. V dropped 5 bases and J dropped 3; count of bases not matched to a gene: 7. CDR1 SGHAT and CDR2 FQNNGV come from the germline V gene. In nucleotides, the CDR3 is TGTGCCAGCAGCCCAGGACAGGTCGACAATCAGCCCCAGCATTTT. Amino acids: CASSPGQVDNQPQHF.